This TCR beta chain emerged from a study of PD-1 blockade in classical Hodgkin lymphoma. Study findings and constraints: Compared with baseline, CD4+ but not CD8+ TCR diversity had risen significantly by C4D1. Reasons behind the repertoire differences stay unclear, perhaps disease activity or earlier therapy. Baseline diversity resembling that of newly diagnosed patients was seen in complete responders.

Each and every patient relapsed after autologous stem cell transplantation, and patients got differing brentuximab vedotin exposure. Germline values: CDR1 SGHVS, CDR2 FQNEAQ. The V gene lost 6 bases and the J gene lost 1 base, with 19 bases spanning the gap. There are 17 residues in the CDR3. This clone was counted between two and nine times. What it recognizes is unknown. Sequencing was performed with immunoSEQ multiplex PCR; in TCRdb, only in-frame clones are kept and a portion is missing. Of some 40,000 clones listed, less than 80% were seen once; the top ten hold roughly 9.7%. V gene TRBV7-8 combines with J gene TRBJ2-1; D perhaps matches TRBD2 (7 bases). The sample consisted of peripheral blood mononuclear cells (PBMCs), taken at baseline. The origin of this receptor is a human donor with classical Hodgkin lymphoma. The CDR3 DNA reads as TGTGCCAGCAGATCGGTGGGGGCGGGAGTGTCCTACAATGAGCAGTTCTTC. Translated: CASRSVGAGVSYNEQFF. Based on the CDR3 plus reference TRBV7-8 and TRBJ2-1, the full variable domain is GAGVSQSPRYKVAKRGQDVALRCDPISGHVSLFWYQQALGQGPEFLTYFQNEAQLDKSGLPSDRFFAERPEGSVSTLKIQRTQQEDSAVYLCASRSVGAGVSYNEQFFGPGTRLTVL.